These T cell receptor beta chains were read from a single sample in a study of PD-1 blockade in classical Hodgkin lymphoma. Here immunoSEQ multiplex PCR was the method, and the copy in TCRdb shows in-frame clones only, minus some. The sample lists roughly 77,000 clones; nearly 95% were seen once. The sequenced sample was peripheral blood mononuclear cells (PBMCs). Receptors were obtained from a human donor with classical Hodgkin lymphoma. CDR3s include the opening cysteine and the closing phenylalanine or tryptophan. A D gene is named only where the DNA matches it firmly. A clone size is listed for some rows: how often the clone was seen (once, few, many), or a class if it is expanded.

v_gene	d_gene	j_gene	abundance	CDR3nt	CDR3aa
TRBV10-2	.	TRBJ2-7	.	TGCGCCAGCACCGAGGGGGCCTACGAGCAGTACTTC	CASTEGAYEQYF
TRBV4-1	.	TRBJ1-1	few	TGCGCCAGCAGCCAAGATCTGAGAGGGAACACTGAAGCTTTCTTT	CASSQDLRGNTEAFF
TRBV27	.	TRBJ1-1	.	TGTGCCAGCAGTTTTGCCGGGGACACTGAAGCTTTCTTT	CASSFAGDTEAFF
TRBV29-1	TRBD1	TRBJ1-1	few	TGCAGCGTTGCCGGGACAGGGGGGAACACTGAAGCTTTCTTT	CSVAGTGGNTEAFF
TRBV14	TRBD1	TRBJ2-1	.	TGTGCCAGCAGCCAAGGGACAGGGCGTTACAATGAGCAGTTCTTC	CASSQGTGRYNEQFF
TRBV6-5	.	TRBJ1-1	.	TGTGCCAGCAGTTACGCTCTGAACACTGAAGCTTTCTTT	CASSYALNTEAFF
TRBV5-1	TRBD1	TRBJ1-1	.	TGCGCCAGCAGCTGGACAGGGGAGAACACTGAAGCTTTCTTT	CASSWTGENTEAFF
TRBV10-3	.	TRBJ1-1	.	TGTGCCATCAGGGGTAGGTACACTGAAGCTTTCTTT	CAIRGRYTEAFF
TRBV10-3	TRBD1	TRBJ2-2	.	TGTGCCATCAAGGGGGGGACAGGGGCCACCGGGGAGCTGTTTTTT	CAIKGGTGATGELFF
TRBV14	.	TRBJ1-6	.	TGTGCCAGCAGCCTACACGACAGGAGCTCCTATAATTCACCCCTCCACTTT	CASSLHDRSSYNSPLHF
TRBV10-3	TRBD2	TRBJ2-1	.	TGTGCCATCAGCGGACTAGCGGGGGGGCCGGTTCGCAATGAGCAGTTCTTC	CAISGLAGGPVRNEQFF
TRBV6-5	TRBD2	TRBJ2-7	.	TGTGCCAGCAGTTACGCGGGGGGCCTCTACGAGCAGTACTTC	CASSYAGGLYEQYF
TRBV16	.	TRBJ2-3	.	TGTGCCAGCAGCCAATTAGGAGATACGCAGTATTTT	CASSQLGDTQYF
TRBV12-5	.	TRBJ2-7	.	TGTGCTAGTGGTTTGAATGGGGGCCCCTACGAGCAGTACTTC	CASGLNGGPYEQYF
TRBV7-2	TRBD1	TRBJ1-1	.	TGTGCCAGCAGCCCATTGGTGGTGGGACAGGGCACTGAAGCTTTCTTT	CASSPLVVGQGTEAFF
TRBV6-5	.	TRBJ1-1	.	TGTGCCAGGGGGGGGGATGCTGAAGCTTTCTTT	CARGGDAEAFF
TRBV11-2	.	TRBJ2-3	.	TGTGCCAGCGGCCTAAGACTAGATCTCCCTGGATTGTATTTT	CASGLRLDLPGLYF
TRBV5-5	.	TRBJ1-4	once	TGTGCCAGCAGCTTGAGTATCACAGAACAAGAAAAACTGTTTTTT	CASSLSITEQEKLFF
TRBV2	.	TRBJ2-7	.	TGTGCCAGCAGTGCGGGGACCTACGAGCAGTACTTC	CASSAGTYEQYF
TRBV27	.	TRBJ2-6	.	TGTGCCAGCAGTGGACAGAACCCTTCTGGGGCCAACGTCCTGACTTTC	CASSGQNPSGANVLTF
TRBV7-9	.	TRBJ2-1	.	TGTGCCAGCAGCGGCGGAACAGGGTATTTGTATGGTGAGCAGTTCTTC	CASSGGTGYLYGEQFF
TRBV18	.	TRBJ2-5	once	TGTGCCTCTTTGAAGACAGGTCAAGAGACCCAGTACTTC	CASLKTGQETQYF
TRBV11-3	.	TRBJ2-2	.	TGTGCCAGCAGCTTATGGGGTGAAGGGCTGTTTTTT	CASSLWGEGLFF
TRBV7-3	.	TRBJ1-2	.	TGTGCCAGCAGCTTATCTTCAGGGAACGATGGCTACACCTTC	CASSLSSGNDGYTF
TRBV7-2	.	TRBJ1-3	.	TGTGCCAGCAGCCTCTTGGGATCGAGAAACACCATATATTTT	CASSLLGSRNTIYF
TRBV2	.	TRBJ2-7	few	TGTGCCAGCAGTGAACGCAGGGTAATGGGGGAGCAGTACTTC	CASSERRVMGEQYF
TRBV30	TRBD2	TRBJ2-1	.	TGTGCCTGGCGTGGGGGGGACCACCACAATGAGCAGTTCTTC	CAWRGGDHHNEQFF
TRBV6-1	.	TRBJ2-1	.	TGTGCCAGCAGCTGGACAGATGACAATGAGCAGTTCTTC	CASSWTDDNEQFF
TRBV5-1	.	TRBJ2-2	.	TGCGCCAGCAGCTTGGGTGGACCAATCACCGGGGAGCTGTTTTTT	CASSLGGPITGELFF
TRBV10-3	.	TRBJ1-2	.	TGTGCCATCAGCCCGGACAGTAACTATGGCTACACCTTC	CAISPDSNYGYTF
TRBV11-1	.	TRBJ2-1	.	TGTGCCAGCCAAGACAGACTACCAAAGAATGAGCAGTTCTTC	CASQDRLPKNEQFF
TRBV5-1	.	TRBJ2-5	.	TGCGCCAGCAGCTTCCTGGGACTTTCGGAGACCCAGTACTTC	CASSFLGLSETQYF
TRBV7-2	.	TRBJ1-5	.	TGTGCCAGCAGCCCACAGACAGGAACTAGCAATCAGCCCCAGCATTTT	CASSPQTGTSNQPQHF
TRBV27	.	TRBJ1-1	once	TGTGCCAGCTCCATGGGGCAGGGGACTGAAGCTTTCTTT	CASSMGQGTEAFF
TRBV19	.	TRBJ1-1	.	TGTGCCAGTAGTTTTCCGGGCCGTAATGCTGAAGCTTTCTTT	CASSFPGRNAEAFF
TRBV4-3	.	TRBJ1-1	.	TGCGCCAGCAGCCAAGTTGGCAACAGGGCTACTGAAGCTTTCTTT	CASSQVGNRATEAFF
TRBV10-1	.	TRBJ2-3	.	TGCGCCAGCGGTGAATTTACAGATACGCAGTATTTT	CASGEFTDTQYF